A selection of T cell receptor beta chains follows, all from one sample in a study. TCRdb independently ran MiXCR on the multiplex PCR reads; one entry per CDR3 protein. The sample has 2,000 or so distinct CDR3 sequences, approximately 1% seen once. The sample consisted of tumor-infiltrating Tregs sorted from the breast tumor. These receptors were collected from a female donor with breast cancer. Both conserved end residues are part of each CDR3. Each record gives: clone size, J gene, V gene, D gene, CDR3 DNA, CDR3 protein. The D gene is left open where the match is weak. Clone size appears in some rows only: once, few, many, or a class for an expanded clone.

clone_size: medium-sized; j_call: TRBJ1-2; v_call: TRBV12-3/TRBV12-4; d_call: TRBD1; cdr3_nt: TGTGCCAGCAGAGACAGGGAAGGTGGCTACACCTTC; cdr3_aa: CASRDREGGYTF
clone_size: medium-sized; j_call: TRBJ1-2; v_call: TRBV12-3/TRBV12-4; d_call: -; cdr3_nt: TGTGCCAGCAGTCCCGCTGGGAGCTATGGCTACACCTTC; cdr3_aa: CASSPAGSYGYTF
clone_size: medium-sized; j_call: TRBJ1-2; v_call: TRBV12-3/TRBV12-4; d_call: -; cdr3_nt: TGTGCCAGCAGTTTATACGTCTATGGCTACACCTTC; cdr3_aa: CASSLYVYGYTF
clone_size: medium-sized; j_call: TRBJ1-2; v_call: TRBV12-3/TRBV12-4; d_call: -; cdr3_nt: TGCGCCAGCAGTTTAAAGGGTTCCGGCTACACCTTC; cdr3_aa: CASSLKGSGYTF
clone_size: medium-sized; j_call: TRBJ1-2; v_call: TRBV12-3/TRBV12-4; d_call: TRBD1; cdr3_nt: TGTGCCAGCAGTTGGGACAGGGGCTATGGCTACACCTTC; cdr3_aa: CASSWDRGYGYTF
clone_size: medium-sized; j_call: TRBJ1-2; v_call: TRBV12-3/TRBV12-4; d_call: -; cdr3_nt: TGTGCCAGCAGTTTATCGGGGATCTCTGGCTACACCTTC; cdr3_aa: CASSLSGISGYTF
clone_size: many; j_call: TRBJ1-2; v_call: TRBV12-3/TRBV12-4; d_call: -; cdr3_nt: TGTGCCAGCAGTTTGCGGCCTACCAATGGCTACACCTTC; cdr3_aa: CASSLRPTNGYTF
clone_size: medium-sized; j_call: TRBJ1-2; v_call: TRBV12-3/TRBV12-4; d_call: -; cdr3_nt: TGTGCCAGCAGTTTCGGACATATCTATGGCTACACCTTC; cdr3_aa: CASSFGHIYGYTF
clone_size: medium-sized; j_call: TRBJ1-2; v_call: TRBV12-3/TRBV12-4; d_call: -; cdr3_nt: TGTGCCAGCAGTCTCCGGGACACCTACTATGGCTACACCTTC; cdr3_aa: CASSLRDTYYGYTF
clone_size: medium-sized; j_call: TRBJ1-2; v_call: TRBV12-3/TRBV12-4; d_call: -; cdr3_nt: TGTGCCAGCAGTTTCAGGAATCGGCGCTATGGCTACACCTTC; cdr3_aa: CASSFRNRRYGYTF
clone_size: many; j_call: TRBJ1-2; v_call: TRBV12-3/TRBV12-4; d_call: -; cdr3_nt: TGTGCCAGCAAACAGGGTTTAGGATTTGTCGGCTACACCTTC; cdr3_aa: CASKQGLGFVGYTF
clone_size: many; j_call: TRBJ1-2; v_call: TRBV12-3/TRBV12-4; d_call: TRBD1; cdr3_nt: TGTGCCAGCAGTCAATACCGGGACAGGGCTAACTATGGCTACACCTTC; cdr3_aa: CASSQYRDRANYGYTF
clone_size: many; j_call: TRBJ1-2; v_call: TRBV12-3/TRBV12-4; d_call: -; cdr3_nt: TGTGCCAGCAGCCCCGGGACTCACTATGGCTACACCTTC; cdr3_aa: CASSPGTHYGYTF
clone_size: medium-sized; j_call: TRBJ1-2; v_call: TRBV12-3/TRBV12-4; d_call: -; cdr3_nt: TGTGCCAGCAGTTTAGCGCTCCAGGGCGGAGGAGGCTACACCTTC; cdr3_aa: CASSLALQGGGGYTF
clone_size: medium-sized; j_call: TRBJ1-2; v_call: TRBV12-3/TRBV12-4; d_call: -; cdr3_nt: TGTGCCAGCAGTTCGTCCGGGTACTATGGCTACACCTTC; cdr3_aa: CASSSSGYYGYTF
clone_size: many; j_call: TRBJ1-2; v_call: TRBV12-3/TRBV12-4; d_call: TRBD1; cdr3_nt: TGTGCCAGCAGCTATAGACAGGGGACTGGCTACACCTTC; cdr3_aa: CASSYRQGTGYTF
clone_size: many; j_call: TRBJ1-2; v_call: TRBV12-3/TRBV12-4; d_call: TRBD1; cdr3_nt: TGTGCCAGCAGCCCGGACAGGGACTATGGCTACACCTTC; cdr3_aa: CASSPDRDYGYTF
clone_size: medium-sized; j_call: TRBJ1-2; v_call: TRBV12-3/TRBV12-4; d_call: -; cdr3_nt: TGTGCCAGCACTCTCGGCCTCTACTATGGCTACACCTTC; cdr3_aa: CASTLGLYYGYTF
clone_size: medium-sized; j_call: TRBJ1-2; v_call: TRBV12-3/TRBV12-4; d_call: -; cdr3_nt: TGTGCCAGCATGGTCAGCAGCTTAGATGGCTACACCTTC; cdr3_aa: CASMVSSLDGYTF
clone_size: medium-sized; j_call: TRBJ1-2; v_call: TRBV12-3/TRBV12-4; d_call: -; cdr3_nt: TGTGCCAGCAGTTTAAGTAATGCTGACTATGGCTACACCTTC; cdr3_aa: CASSLSNADYGYTF
clone_size: many; j_call: TRBJ1-2; v_call: TRBV12-3/TRBV12-4; d_call: TRBD1; cdr3_nt: TGTGCCAGCAACGCCCGACAGGGAGGTGGCTACACCTTC; cdr3_aa: CASNARQGGGYTF
clone_size: -; j_call: TRBJ1-2; v_call: TRBV12-3/TRBV12-4; d_call: TRBD1; cdr3_nt: TGTGCCAGCAGTTTCCGGGACAGCATAATCTATGGCTACACCTTC; cdr3_aa: CASSFRDSIIYGYTF
clone_size: medium-sized; j_call: TRBJ1-2; v_call: TRBV12-3/TRBV12-4; d_call: -; cdr3_nt: TGTGCCAGCCGCCGGAGAGCTAACTATGGCTACACCTTC; cdr3_aa: CASRRRANYGYTF
clone_size: many; j_call: TRBJ1-2; v_call: TRBV12-3/TRBV12-4; d_call: -; cdr3_nt: TGTGCCAGCAGCTCCAGGGTTAGAGACTATGGCTACACCTTC; cdr3_aa: CASSSRVRDYGYTF
clone_size: few; j_call: TRBJ1-2; v_call: TRBV12-3/TRBV12-4; d_call: -; cdr3_nt: TGTGCCAGCAGTTTCTGGCAGAATGGCTACACCTTC; cdr3_aa: CASSFWQNGYTF
clone_size: -; j_call: TRBJ1-2; v_call: TRBV12-3/TRBV12-4; d_call: -; cdr3_nt: TGTGCCAGCAGGACTCAAAACTATGGCTACACCTTC; cdr3_aa: CASRTQNYGYTF
clone_size: many; j_call: TRBJ1-2; v_call: TRBV12-3/TRBV12-4; d_call: TRBD1; cdr3_nt: TGTGCCAGCAGCGATACCGGGACAGGTGAAGGCTACACCTTC; cdr3_aa: CASSDTGTGEGYTF